The 6 T cell receptor beta chains below come from one sample, sequenced in a study of shared clonotypes between healthy human individuals. Positively selected for CCR7, the CD45RO-negative cells used as naive CD8 cells excluded terminally differentiated effector memory CD45RA+ cells. Assay used: immunoSEQ multiplex PCR; TCRdb lists only in-frame clones, some missing. The sample has 2 million or so clones; approximately 94% are singletons. The sequenced sample was naive CD8+ T cells sorted from blood. The receptors here all came from a man aged 18 to 29 in good health.

The V gene is TRBV5-6, the J gene TRBJ1-2; D is perhaps TRBD1 (6 bases). This CDR3 is 14 amino acids long. V was clipped by 3 bases and J by 2 bases, with 11 bases between them. The germline gives CDR1 SGHDT, CDR2 YYEEEE. The CDR3 DNA reads as TGTGCCAGCAGCTCCGGACAGCCGAACTATGGCTACACCTTC. Translated, it gives CASSSGQPNYGYTF.

This chain joins TRBV7-6 and TRBJ1-2; a possible D gene is TRBD1 (5 bases). The CDR3 spans 16 residues. Trimming shortened V by 0 bases and J by 0 bases, and 11 bases separated the two germline ends. The germline V gene encodes CDR1 SGHVS and CDR2 FNYEAQ. The DNA for the CDR3 is TGTGCCAGCAGCTTAGCGGGTGACAGAGCTAACTATGGCTACACCTTC. Its translation is CASSLAGDRANYGYTF. Based on the CDR3 plus reference TRBV7-6 and TRBJ1-2, the full variable domain is GAGVSQSPRYKVTKRGQDVALRCDPISGHVSLYWYRQALGQGPEFLTYFNYEAQQDKSGLPNDRFSAERPEGSISTLTIQRTEQRDSAMYRCASSLAGDRANYGYTFGSGTRLTVV.

CDR3 amino acids: CASSQEYGANQPQHF. In DNA form, the CDR3 reads TGCGCCAGCAGCCAAGAGTACGGGGCAAATCAGCCCCAGCATTTT. The chain has TRBV4-1 and TRBJ1-5; D possibly corresponds to TRBD1 (5 bases). CDR1 and CDR2 from the germline V gene are MGHRA and YSYEKL. Trimming shortened V by 0 bases and J by 4 bases, and 10 bases separated the two germline ends. The CDR3 is 15 residues long.

V and J are TRBV7-9 and TRBJ2-7; D not certain. This CDR3 is 16 amino acids long. From germline, CDR1 is SEHNR and CDR2 FQNEAQ (reference sequence). The ends were cut back, 0 bases at V and 2 bases at J, with 14 bases in the middle. CDR3: CASSLAAGIATYEQYF. In DNA form, the CDR3 reads TGTGCCAGCAGCTTAGCAGCAGGTATCGCCACCTACGAGCAGTACTTC.

The rearrangement joins TRBV5-1 to TRBJ2-7; D remains unclear. Trimming removed 0 bases at V and 3 bases at J, with 10 bases between. Germline loops: CDR1 SGHRS, CDR2 YFSETQ. The CDR3 is 14 residues long. The CDR3: CASSLGGEVYEQYF. The CDR3 DNA is TGCGCCAGCAGCTTGGGGGGTGAAGTCTACGAGCAGTACTTC.

This sequence joins TRBV30 and TRBJ2-5, with TRBD2 matching over 10 bases. This CDR3 is built from 14 residues. Per germline, CDR1 GTSNPN and CDR2 SVGIG (reference sequence). V dropped 5 bases and J dropped 0; count of bases not matched to a gene: 3. CDR3 loop: CAWSSGSDQETQYF. CDR3 bases: TGTGCCTGGTCTAGCGGGAGCGACCAAGAGACCCAGTACTTC.